This entry features one T cell receptor beta chain sequence. What it binds is unknown. The sample belongs to a study of cytomegalovirus exposure and HLA in healthy donors. Broader study findings: Researchers reported in a later analysis that a missense DCLRE1C variant was tied to TCR beta V- and J-gene trimming. By a later analysis, the bulk of CMV-associated TCR beta chains appeared HLA-restricted.

In the PCR, 60 Vbeta and 13 Jbeta primers were used. Repertoires were generated with immunoSEQ multiplex PCR, while TCRdb's copy carries only in-frame clones and drops some. The sample lists 170,000 or so clones, roughly 81% occurring once. Germline values: CDR1 MNHEY, CDR2 SMNVEV (reference sequence). The CDR3 covers 16 residues. The source material was PBMCs. This rearrangement joins TRBV27 to TRBJ2-5; D is ambiguous. The assigned J gene may be wrong: the sequence end matches TRBJ2-7 better. The origin of this receptor is a girl aged 5-17 years in good health and CMV-seropositive. Here the CDR3 DNA reads TGTGCCAGCAGTTTATCTTTAGTCCGAGGAGTCTACGAGCAGTACTTC. This encodes CASSLSLVRGVYEQYF.